Sequencing of this TCR beta chain was carried out in a study of T cell clones after liver transplantation. Across the whole study: Three of the eight recipients were HCV-positive; the rest had non-autoimmune, non-viral transplant indications. Study-wide results and caveats: Small, mixed patient groups and varying post-transplant times limit these conclusions. Donor-reactive sequences fell more than third party-reactive ones, suggesting partial deletion.

With respect to this clone: Antigen: not known.

Sequencing was performed with immunoSEQ multiplex PCR; in TCRdb, only in-frame clones are kept and a portion is missing. The table records about 85,000 clones, about 82% of them present only once. Germline V CDR1 and CDR2: MDHEN, SYDVKM. This CDR3 spans 18 amino acids. J was trimmed by 2 bases and V by 6 bases; bases with no gene match: 12. The chain couples TRBV28 to TRBJ2-6, with TRBD1 matching 8 bases. The clonotype originates from a human patient who received a liver transplant. Certain T cells may be donor cells from the graft. Here the sequenced sample was CD4+ T cells from blood, taken 45 to 46 months after liver transplant. The DNA for the CDR3 is TGTGCCAGCAGCAGGACAGGGTTGGGGGGAACTGGGGCCAACGTCCTGACTTTC. Encoded protein: CASSRTGLGGTGANVLTF.